Below, one T cell receptor beta chain is given with its context. The antigen is not known. Produced via immunoSEQ multiplex PCR; TCRdb's table is partial and in-frame only. Here the sample spans 55,000 to 60,000 clones, 75% to 90% being singletons. Germline lookup yields CDR1 SQVTM and CDR2 ANQGSEA. V lost 3 bases to trimming and J lost 2 bases, with 10 bases between them. The CDR3 is 13 amino acids. This entry is derived from a study of T cell responses to AZD1222 COVID-19 vaccine. Findings and caveats of the study: It should be noted that donors were predominantly white British and more often female, and clonal diversity was possibly underestimated. Vaccine-related CD4 TCRs covered spike, predominating at 160-218 and 743-854. All repertoire sampling was performed exclusively after the peak T cell response.

V is TRBV29-1 and J is TRBJ1-2; possibly TRBD1 for D (6 bases). This clonotype was obtained from an adult in good health. The source was peripheral blood, collected on day 0 of MenACWY control vaccination. The CDR3: CSVDGQKNYGYTF. CDR3 coding DNA: TGCAGCGTTGACGGACAGAAAAACTATGGCTACACCTTC. The whole variable domain, remainder taken from reference TRBV29-1 and TRBJ1-2, is SAVISQKPSRDICQRGTSLTIQCQVDSQVTMMFWYRQQPGQSLTLIATANQGSEATYESGFVIDKFPISRPNLTFSTLTVSNMSPEDSSIYLCSVDGQKNYGYTFGSGTRLTVV.